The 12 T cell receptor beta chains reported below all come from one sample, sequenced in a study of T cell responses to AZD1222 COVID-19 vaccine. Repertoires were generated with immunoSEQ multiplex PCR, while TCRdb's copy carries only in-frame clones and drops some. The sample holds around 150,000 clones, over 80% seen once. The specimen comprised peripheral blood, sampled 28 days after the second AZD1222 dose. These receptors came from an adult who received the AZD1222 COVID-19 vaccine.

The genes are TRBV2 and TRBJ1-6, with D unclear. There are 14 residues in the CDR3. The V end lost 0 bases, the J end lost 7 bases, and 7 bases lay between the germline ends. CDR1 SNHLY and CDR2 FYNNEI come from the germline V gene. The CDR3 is CASSEATRNSPLHF. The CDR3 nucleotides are TGTGCCAGCAGTGAAGCAACGAGGAATTCACCCCTCCACTTT.

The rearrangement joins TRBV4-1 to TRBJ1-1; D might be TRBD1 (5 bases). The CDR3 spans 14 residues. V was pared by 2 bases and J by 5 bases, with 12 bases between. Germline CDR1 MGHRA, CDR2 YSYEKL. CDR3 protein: CASSQTTVATEAFF. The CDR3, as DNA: TGCGCCAGCAGCCAAACGACAGTCGCGACTGAAGCTTTCTTT.

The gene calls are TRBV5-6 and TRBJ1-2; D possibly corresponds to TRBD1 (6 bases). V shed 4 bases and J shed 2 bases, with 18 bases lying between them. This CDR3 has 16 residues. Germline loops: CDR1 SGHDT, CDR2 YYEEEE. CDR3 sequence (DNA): TGTGCCAGCAGCCCCAGAAACAGGGAACCAAACTATGGCTACACCTTC. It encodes CASSPRNREPNYGYTF.

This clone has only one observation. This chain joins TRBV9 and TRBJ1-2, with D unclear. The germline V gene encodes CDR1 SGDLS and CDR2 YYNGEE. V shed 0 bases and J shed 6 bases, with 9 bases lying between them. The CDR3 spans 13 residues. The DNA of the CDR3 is TGTGCCAGCAGCGTAGACAGCTCCCATGGCTACACCTTC. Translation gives CASSVDSSHGYTF. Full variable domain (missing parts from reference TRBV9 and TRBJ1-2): DSGVTQTPKHLITATGQRVTLRCSPRSGDLSVYWYQQSLDQGLQFLIQYYNGEERAKGNILERFSAQQFPDLHSELNLSSLELGDSALYFCASSVDSSHGYTFGSGTRLTVV.

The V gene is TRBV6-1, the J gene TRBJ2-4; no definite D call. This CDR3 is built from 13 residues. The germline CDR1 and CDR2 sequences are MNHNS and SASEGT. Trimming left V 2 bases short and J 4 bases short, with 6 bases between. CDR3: CASSESGKNIQYF. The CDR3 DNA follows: TGTGCCAGCAGTGAATCGGGTAAAAACATTCAGTACTTC.

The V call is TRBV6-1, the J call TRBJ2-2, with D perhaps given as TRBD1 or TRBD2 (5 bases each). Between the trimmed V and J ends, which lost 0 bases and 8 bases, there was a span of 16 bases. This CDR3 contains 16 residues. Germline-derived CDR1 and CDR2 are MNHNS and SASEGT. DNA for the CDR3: TGTGCCAGCAGTGAAGCGAAGAGGGGCCCCACGGGGGAGCTGTTTTTT. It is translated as CASSEAKRGPTGELFF.

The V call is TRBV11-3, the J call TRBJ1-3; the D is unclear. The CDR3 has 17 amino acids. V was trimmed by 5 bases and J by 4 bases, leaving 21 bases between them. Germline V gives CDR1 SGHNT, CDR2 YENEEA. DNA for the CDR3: TGTGCCAGCAGCCCCCGCCCTGGCGTGGGGTTCGGAAACACCATATATTTT. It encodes CASSPRPGVGFGNTIYF.

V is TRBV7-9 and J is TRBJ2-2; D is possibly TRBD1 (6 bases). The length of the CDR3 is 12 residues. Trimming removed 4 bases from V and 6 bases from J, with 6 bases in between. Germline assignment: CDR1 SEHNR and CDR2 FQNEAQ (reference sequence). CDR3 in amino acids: CASSSGAGELFF. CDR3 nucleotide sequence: TGTGCCAGCAGCTCAGGGGCCGGGGAGCTGTTTTTT.

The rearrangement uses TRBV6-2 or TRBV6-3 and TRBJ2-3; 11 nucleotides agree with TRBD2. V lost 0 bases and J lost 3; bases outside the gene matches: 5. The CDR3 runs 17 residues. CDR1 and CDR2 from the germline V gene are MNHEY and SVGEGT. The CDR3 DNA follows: TGTGCCAGCAGTTACTCCCCTAGCGGGGGGTCGACAGATACGCAGTATTTT. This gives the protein CASSYSPSGGSTDTQYF.

The CDR3, as DNA: TGTGCCAGCGGAGAACCGGGACTAGCGTGGGATGAGCAGTTCTTC. Translation gives CASGEPGLAWDEQFF. This chain links TRBV6-5 with TRBJ2-1, with 10 bases matching TRBD2. The V segment lost 8 bases and the J segment 8 bases; nucleotides outside the gene matches: 12. This CDR3 region has 15 residues. Germline V CDR1 and CDR2: MNHEY, SVGAGI.

CDR3 amino acids: CASLTTTGQSRVEQYF. The CDR3 DNA reads TGTGCCAGCCTGACGACGACGGGACAGTCACGGGTCGAGCAGTACTTC. The chain has TRBV28 and TRBJ2-7; 7 bases are shared with TRBD1. This CDR3 spans 16 amino acids. J gave up 6 bases and V 8 bases, and 19 bases lay outside the gene matches. CDR1 is MDHEN, CDR2 SYDVKM, per germline.

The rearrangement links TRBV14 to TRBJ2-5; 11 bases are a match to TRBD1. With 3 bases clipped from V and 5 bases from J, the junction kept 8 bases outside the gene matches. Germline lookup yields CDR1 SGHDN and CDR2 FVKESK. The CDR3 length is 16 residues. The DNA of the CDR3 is TGTGCCAGCAGCCATCTACCGGGACAGGGGGTGGAGACCCAGTACTTC. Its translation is CASSHLPGQGVETQYF.